Presented here are 32 T cell receptor beta chains from one specimen sequenced in a study of tumor and adjacent non-tumor tissue in lung cancer (dated by TCRdb to the late 2010s). RNA was isolated from bulk unsorted tissue, and RNA quality was assessed with a NanoDrop ND-1000 and an Agilent 2100. Distant non-tumor tissue taken more than 3 cm from the tumor edge was used as the normal lung sample. The method was multiplex PCR. Instrument used: Illumina HiSeq 2500. Following protocols modified from ARM-PCR, the researchers constructed TCRbeta libraries through three rounds of nested PCR with primers (Table S4). TCRdb applied fastp at Q25 and MiXCR to the public reads, then kept only in-frame beta chains. Rows merge per CDR3 protein into single entries with the most common DNA and genes. The sample table contains approximately 82,000 distinct CDR3 sequences; only one count was recorded for approximately 82% of them. The ten largest clonotypes hold approximately 40% of the sample.

The sample was distant non-tumor lung tissue. These receptors were collected from a man in his sixties or seventies with non-small cell lung cancer.

With regard to this clonotype: Given a much more abundant clone one base away, this may be a read error. The V call is TRBV5-5, the J call TRBJ2-7; D may match TRBD1 or TRBD2 (5 bases each). Trimming pared 3 bases from V and 4 bases from J, leaving 17 bases between. The CDR3 has 15 amino acids. Germline values: CDR1 SGHKS, CDR2 YYEKEE (reference sequence). Written as DNA, the CDR3 is TGTGCCAGCAGCTCGGGGCCGCGGTTTCTGTACGAGCAGTACTTC. Translating it yields CASSSGPRFLYEQYF.

This chain uses TRBV4-2 with TRBJ1-2; D may be TRBD1 (5 bases). The germline CDR1 and CDR2 sequences are LGHNA and YNFKEQ. The CDR3 spans 18 residues. Trimming pared 4 bases from V and 5 bases from J, leaving 26 bases between. The CDR3 protein is CASSPWRDRFIRGYGYTF. The CDR3 region has the DNA TGTGCCAGCAGCCCATGGCGAGACAGATTTATTCGGGGGTATGGCTACACCTTC.

The count of this clonotype is one. The junction shows a germline mismatch at one end, possibly a read error. The chain's CDR3 is CANSLDKRAPYEQYF. Here the CDR3 DNA reads TGTGCCAACAGCTTAGATAAGAGGGCCCCCTACGAGCAGTATTTC. The rearrangement links TRBV11-2 to TRBJ2-7, with D perhaps matching TRBD2 (5 bases). The germline V gene encodes CDR1 SGHAT and CDR2 FQNNGV. This CDR3 is built from 15 residues.

About this clonotype itself: Compared with germline, one end of the junction differs, possibly owing to a read error. This chain links TRBV5-4 with TRBJ1-6, with 11 bases that match TRBD1. The length of the CDR3 is 17 residues. CDR1 and CDR2 from the germline V gene are SGHNT and YYREEE (reference sequence). CDR3 amino acids: CAGNTGTGGGINSPLHF. The CDR3 DNA sequence: TGTGCCGGCAATACCGGGACAGGGGGAGGGATTAATTCACCCCTACACTTT. The entire variable domain, with the rest obtained from reference TRBV5-4 and TRBJ1-6, is as follows: ETGVTQSPTHLIKTRGQQVTLRCSSQSGHNTVSWYQQALGQGPQFIFQYYREEENGRGNFPPRFSGLQFPNYSSELNVNALELDDSALYLCAGNTGTGGGINSPLHFGNGTRLTVT.

The CDR3 sequence: CASTPTGTGVGSEAFF. In DNA, the CDR3 is TGTGCCAGCACTCCAACCGGGACAGGGGTGGGAAGTGAAGCTTTCTTT. The J gene is TRBJ1-1, the V gene TRBV6-5; the match to TRBD1 covers 10 bases. Germline V CDR1 and CDR2: MNHEY, SVGAGI. Losses at the gene ends were 7 bases for V and 7 bases for J; bases not matched to a gene: 15. The CDR3 sequence is 16 residues long.

The J gene is TRBJ2-3, the V gene TRBV7-3, with D perhaps TRBD1 or TRBD2 (5 bases each). CDR3 length equals 15 residues. The ends were cut back, 4 bases at V and 0 bases at J, with 11 bases in the middle. Germline CDR1 is SGHTA and CDR2 is FQGTGA. The CDR3 DNA is TGTGCCAGCAGCTCGGGACCTACTAGCACAGATACGCAGTATTTT. Its protein product is CASSSGPTSTDTQYF.

J is TRBJ2-7 and V is TRBV6-5; 10 bases fit TRBD2. Germline CDR1 and CDR2: MNHEY and SVGAGI. This CDR3 region has 18 residues. The CDR3 protein is CGNSSLTSGTKLVYEQYF. The CDR3 nucleotides read TGTGGCAACAGCTCACTAACTAGCGGGACAAAACTCGTGTACGAGCAGTACTTC.

A remark on this clonotype: Relative to the germline gene, one junction end is altered; a read error may explain this. The chain employs TRBV20-1 and TRBJ2-3; D uncertain. Germline V gene data show CDR1 as DFQATT and CDR2 as SNEGSKA (reference sequence). This CDR3 is 14 amino acids long. The CDR3 here is CNVKAQPITNTQYF. The CDR3, as DNA: TGCAATGTTAAGGCCCAGCCCATCACAAATACGCAGTATTTT.

The chain joins TRBV4-1 to TRBJ2-5; either TRBD1 or TRBD2 may fit D (6 bases each). Germline CDR1 reads MGHRA; CDR2 reads YSYEKL. The CDR3 covers 16 residues. The V end was cut by 1 base, the J end by 4 bases, with 16 bases between. The CDR3 loop is CASSQVGGKGGETQYF. In nucleotides, the CDR3 is TGCGCCAGCAGCCAAGTAGGGGGGAAGGGCGGAGAGACCCAGTACTTC.

Details on this clonotype: Possible read error: a much larger clone is one base away. The chain recombines TRBV28 with TRBJ1-1; 12 bases are a match to TRBD1. The germline V gene encodes CDR1 MDHEN and CDR2 SYDVKM. The CDR3 consists of 16 residues. This chain's CDR3 is CACSLTGQGAITEAFF. The CDR3 DNA sequence: TGTGCCTGCAGTTTAACGGGACAGGGGGCGATCACTGAAGCTTTCTTT.

Comments on this clonotype: An end of the junction differs from the germline gene, which may be a read error. The V gene is TRBV29-1, the J gene TRBJ2-5, with D possibly TRBD1 on 6 matching bases. The CDR3 runs to 13 residues. Germline V gene data show CDR1 as SQVTM and CDR2 as ANQGSEA. The CDR3 here is CTAADRSQEIQYF. CDR3 coding DNA: TGCACCGCGGCCGACAGGTCCCAAGAGATCCAGTACTTC.

This clonotype was seen only once. Compared with germline, one end of the junction differs, possibly owing to a read error. V is TRBV12-3 or TRBV12-4 and J is TRBJ2-4; TRBD2 is a possible D gene (5 bases). This CDR3 comprises 15 residues. The CDR3 loop is CASSQQRLVKNIQYF. The CDR3 nucleotides read TGTGCCAGCAGCCAGCAGCGGCTAGTCAAAAACATTCAATACTTC.

Of note for this clonotype: The germline gene is not matched at one end of the junction; a read error may be the cause. This chain links TRBV20-1 with TRBJ1-1; D call uncertain. The CDR3 is 15 residues long. Germline V gene data show CDR1 as DFQATT and CDR2 as SNEGSKA (reference sequence). The CDR3 DNA reads TGCAGTGCAAATCGCCATGGAAACTTGAACACTGAAACTTTCTTT. Its protein is CSANRHGNLNTETFF.

Regarding this clonotype: No conserved phenylalanine or tryptophan is present at the end of the CDR3, so a read error is the likely explanation. The V call is TRBV6-1, the J call TRBJ2-3; D is unresolved. Germline lookup yields CDR1 MNHNS and CDR2 SASEGT. The CDR3 sequence is 12 residues long. The CDR3 reads CTSSESSSTQYS. The CDR3 DNA is TGTACCAGCAGTGAATCCAGTTCTACGCAGTATTCT.

The chain couples TRBV9 to TRBJ2-2; 7 bases are shared with TRBD2. Germline loops: CDR1 SGDLS, CDR2 YYNGEE. The CDR3 spans 14 residues. CDR3 region: CVTQREPNTGELFF. The CDR3 nucleotides are TGTGTCACCCAGCGGGAACCCAACACCGGGGAGCTGTTTTTT. The variable domain in full, completed from reference TRBV9 and TRBJ2-2, reads DSGVTQTPKHLITATGQRVTLRCSPRSGDLSVYWYQQSLDQGLQFLIQYYNGEERAKGNILERFSAQQFPDLHSELNLSSLELGDSALYFCVTQREPNTGELFFGEGSRLTVL.

Points on this clonotype: Since a much larger clone is just one base distant, this may be a read error. J is TRBJ2-7 and V is TRBV6-2 or TRBV6-3; D is uncertain. Between the trimmed V and J ends, which lost 7 bases and 0 bases, there was a span of 10 bases. CDR3 size: 13 residues. Germline loops: CDR1 MNHEY, CDR2 SVGEGT. CDR3 region: CASTPWTSYEQYF. CDR3 coding DNA: TGTGCCAGCACTCCCTGGACCTCCTACGAGCAGTACTTC.

A word on this clonotype: This may come from a read error, since a much larger clone is one base off. The V and J genes are TRBV12-3 or TRBV12-4 and TRBJ2-7; perhaps TRBD1 as D (5 bases). V was trimmed by 5 bases and J by 9 bases, leaving 26 bases between them. The CDR3 runs 16 residues. CDR3 nucleotide sequence: TGTGCCAGCAGTCAGGCAGGGCCTAGGGGTAATTACAGGCAGTACTTC. It is translated as CASSQAGPRGNYRQYF.

In regard to this clonotype: The junction and the germline gene differ at one end; a read error may be behind it. This chain joins TRBV6-6 and TRBJ2-1; D is possibly TRBD1 or TRBD2 (5 bases each). Germline assignment: CDR1 MNHNY and CDR2 SVGAGI (reference sequence). This CDR3 region has 15 residues. The CDR3 here is CASRTSTRGRNEQIF. CDR3 bases: TGTGCCAGCAGGACATCTACCCGGGGCCGGAATGAGCAGATCTTC.

With regard to this clonotype: The junction departs from germline at one end; a sequencing error may be responsible. The chain recombines TRBV20-1 with TRBJ2-7, with 12 bases identical to TRBD2. This CDR3 is 15 amino acids long. Germline V lookup: CDR1 DFQATT, CDR2 SNEGSKA (reference sequence). This chain's CDR3 is CIVREGLAGTYEQCF. As DNA, the CDR3 is TGCATTGTTAGAGAAGGACTAGCGGGAACCTACGAGCAGTGCTTC.

As to this clonotype: It may be a read error: a sequence one base away is much more abundant. This chain uses TRBV10-1 with TRBJ2-7; 7 bases are shared with TRBD1. Trimming at V came to 0 bases and at J to 6 bases, leaving 11 bases not matched to a gene. CDR1 and CDR2 (germline): WNHNN, SYGVQD (reference sequence). The CDR3 covers 16 residues. The CDR3 DNA follows: TGCGCCAGCAGTGAGTCGAAGACAGGGCGAAGGTGCGAGCAGTACTTC. Protein sequence: CASSESKTGRRCEQYF.

This clonotype appeared a single time. Possible read error: a much larger clone is one base away. The chain combines TRBV6-6 with TRBJ2-1; 7 bases line up with TRBD2. This CDR3 is built from 15 residues. Germline loops: CDR1 MNHNY, CDR2 SVGAGI (reference sequence). CDR3 sequence (DNA): TGTGCCAACAGTTCCGGGGAAGCGGGAACCAATGAGCAGTTCTTC. As protein: CANSSGEAGTNEQFF.

The V call is TRBV6-2 or TRBV6-3, the J call TRBJ1-1; D is undetermined. V was cut by 8 bases and J by 8 bases, with 24 bases left in between. The germline V gene has CDR1 MNHEY and CDR2 SVGEGT. This CDR3 is built from 15 residues. CDR3: CASRPFVEPSREAFF. CDR3 in DNA: TGTGCCAGCCGACCTTTTGTAGAACCAAGCAGAGAAGCTTTCTTT.

The J gene is TRBJ1-6, the V gene TRBV5-4; TRBD1 might be the D (6 bases). Germline lookup yields CDR1 SGHNT and CDR2 YYREEE (reference sequence). The V end was cut by 5 bases, the J end by 8 bases, with 20 bases between. This CDR3 contains 16 residues. The CDR3 coding sequence is TGTGCCAGCAGGGACCAGATGACAGGAGGATATTCACCCCTCCACTTT. This gives the protein CASRDQMTGGYSPLHF.

With regard to this clonotype: At one of its ends the junction is not consistent with the germline gene, which may arise from a read error. CDR3 region: CGSSPVVPNTGELFF. The CDR3 nucleotides read TGTGGCAGCAGTCCCGTGGTACCGAACACAGGGGAGCTGTTTTTT. V is TRBV11-2 and J is TRBJ2-2; no reliable D call. Germline CDR1 reads SGHAT; CDR2 reads FQNNGV. This CDR3 contains 15 residues.

This clonotype was seen a single time. The junction shows a germline mismatch at one end, possibly a read error. This sequence joins TRBV6-2 or TRBV6-3 and TRBJ2-5; 7 positions agree with TRBD1. This CDR3 comprises 14 residues. Germline V lookup: CDR1 MNHEY, CDR2 SVGEGT. CDR3 coding DNA: TGTGACAGCAGTCCGGGACAGATTCAGGAGACCCAGTACTTC. It yields the protein CDSSPGQIQETQYF.

A word on this clonotype: Mismatch with germline at one junction end may stem from a read error. J is TRBJ1-2 and V is TRBV12-3 or TRBV12-4; D not certain. The CDR3 consists of 13 residues. The CDR3 DNA is TGTGCCAGAAGTTTCGGGCCGTACTATGGCTACACCTTC. Amino acids: CARSFGPYYGYTF.

A remark on this clonotype: Possible read error: a much larger clone is one base away. The rearrangement uses TRBV5-6 and TRBJ2-7; perhaps TRBD1 as D (5 bases). The CDR3 extends over 16 amino acids. The germline gives CDR1 SGHDT, CDR2 YYEEEE. V lost 4 bases to trimming and J lost 5 bases, with 22 bases between them. CDR3 nucleotide sequence: TGTGCCAGCAGCACATGGGCAGGGTGGACCCTTGACGAGCAGTACTTC. It codes for CASSTWAGWTLDEQYF.

On this clonotype itself: It is likely a read error, because the conserved phenylalanine at the end of the CDR3 is missing. The chain joins TRBV29-1 to TRBJ2-1; 11 bases agree with TRBD1. Germline values: CDR1 SQVTM, CDR2 ANQGSEA. This CDR3 has 15 residues. The CDR3 coding sequence is TGCAGCGTTACCCACTGGACAGGGGGCTACGATGAGCAGTTCTTA. Its protein product is CSVTHWTGGYDEQFL.

This clonotype has more than one count but fewer than ten. The genes are TRBV5-1 and TRBJ2-1; TRBD2 is a possible D gene (6 bases). V lost 1 base, J lost 6 bases, and 11 bases lay in between. The CDR3 contains 14 residues. From germline, CDR1 is SGHRS and CDR2 YFSETQ. The CDR3 loop is CASSLNTGGNEQFF. The DNA of the CDR3 is TGCGCCAGCAGCTTGAATACCGGGGGCAATGAGCAGTTCTTC.

For this clonotype: Mismatch with germline at one junction end may stem from a read error. This chain uses TRBV29-1 with TRBJ2-1; perhaps TRBD2 as D (6 bases). CDR3 length: 15 residues. Germline-derived CDR1 and CDR2 are SQVTM and ANQGSEA. The DNA of the CDR3 is TGCAGCGTTGAAGTATGGGACTCCGCCTACGATGAGCAGTTCTTC. Its protein is CSVEVWDSAYDEQFF.

About this clonotype itself: A read error may produce the germline difference seen at one junction end. V usage is TRBV6-5 and J usage is TRBJ2-2; 14 nucleotides align to TRBD2. Germline-derived CDR1 and CDR2 are MNHEY and SVGAGI. There are 18 residues in the CDR3. The CDR3 loop reads CASSCSGLAGGYTGELLF. The CDR3, as DNA: TGTGCCAGCAGTTGCTCCGGACTAGCGGGAGGATACACCGGGGAGCTGTTATTT.

As for this clonotype: The conserved phenylalanine or tryptophan normally closing the CDR3 is absent here, so this likely arose from a read error. The gene calls are TRBV6-5 and TRBJ1-2; TRBD1 is a possible D gene (5 bases). Trimming removed 8 bases at V and 4 bases at J, with 11 bases between. The germline gives CDR1 MNHEY, CDR2 SVGAGI. The CDR3 has 12 residues. The CDR3 sequence is CASWGGGYGYTP. CDR3 nucleotides: TGTGCCAGCTGGGGGGGTGGCTATGGCTACACCCCC.